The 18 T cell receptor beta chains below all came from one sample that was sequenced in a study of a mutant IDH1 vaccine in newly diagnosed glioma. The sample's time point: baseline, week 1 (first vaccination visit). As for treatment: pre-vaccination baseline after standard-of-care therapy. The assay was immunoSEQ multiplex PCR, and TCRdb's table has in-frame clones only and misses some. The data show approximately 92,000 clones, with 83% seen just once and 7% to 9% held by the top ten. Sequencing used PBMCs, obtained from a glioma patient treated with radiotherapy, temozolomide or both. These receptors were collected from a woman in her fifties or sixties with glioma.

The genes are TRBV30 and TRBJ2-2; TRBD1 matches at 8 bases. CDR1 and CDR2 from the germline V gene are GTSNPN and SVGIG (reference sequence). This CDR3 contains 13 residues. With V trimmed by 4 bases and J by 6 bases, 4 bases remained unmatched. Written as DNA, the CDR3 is TGTGCCTGGACTCCCAGGGGGCCCGGGGAGCTGTTTTTT. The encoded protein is CAWTPRGPGELFF.

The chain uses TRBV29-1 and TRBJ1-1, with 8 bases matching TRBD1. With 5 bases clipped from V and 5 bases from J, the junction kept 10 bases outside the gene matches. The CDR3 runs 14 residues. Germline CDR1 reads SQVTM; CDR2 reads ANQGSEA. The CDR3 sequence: CSVQPRGRGTEAFF. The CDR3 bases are TGCAGCGTTCAACCCAGGGGGCGAGGGACTGAAGCTTTCTTT.

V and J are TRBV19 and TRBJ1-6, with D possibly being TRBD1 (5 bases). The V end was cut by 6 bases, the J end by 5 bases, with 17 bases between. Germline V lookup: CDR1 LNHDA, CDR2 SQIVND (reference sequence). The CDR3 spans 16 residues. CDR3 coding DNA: TGTGCCAGTAGAAGACAGTCCGATACCAATAATTCACCCCTCCACTTT. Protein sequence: CASRRQSDTNNSPLHF.

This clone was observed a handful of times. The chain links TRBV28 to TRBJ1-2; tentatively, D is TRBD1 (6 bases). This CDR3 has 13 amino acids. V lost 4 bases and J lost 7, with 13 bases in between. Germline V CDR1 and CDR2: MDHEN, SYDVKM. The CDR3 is CASSYREAAGYTF. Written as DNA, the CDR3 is TGTGCCAGCAGTTACAGGGAGGCGGCTGGCTACACCTTC.

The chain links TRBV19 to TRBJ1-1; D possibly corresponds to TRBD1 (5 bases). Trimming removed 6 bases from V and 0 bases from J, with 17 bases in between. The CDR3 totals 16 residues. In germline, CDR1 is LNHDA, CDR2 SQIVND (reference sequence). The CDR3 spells CASRVRGVKLNTEAFF. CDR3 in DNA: TGTGCCAGTAGGGTCCGGGGGGTTAAATTGAACACTGAAGCTTTCTTT.

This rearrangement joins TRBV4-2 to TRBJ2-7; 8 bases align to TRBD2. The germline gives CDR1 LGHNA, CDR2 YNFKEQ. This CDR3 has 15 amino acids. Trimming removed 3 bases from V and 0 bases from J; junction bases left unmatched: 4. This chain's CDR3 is CASSHLSGDSYEQYF. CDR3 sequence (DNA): TGTGCCAGCAGCCATCTTAGCGGGGACTCCTACGAGCAGTACTTC.

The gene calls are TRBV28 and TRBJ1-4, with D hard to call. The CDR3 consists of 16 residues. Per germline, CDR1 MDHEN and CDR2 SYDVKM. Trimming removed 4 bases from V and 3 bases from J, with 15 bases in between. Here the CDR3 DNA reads TGTGCCAGCAGTTCCCAGTCTTGGGCCGCTAATGAAAAACTGTTTTTT. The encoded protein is CASSSQSWAANEKLFF.

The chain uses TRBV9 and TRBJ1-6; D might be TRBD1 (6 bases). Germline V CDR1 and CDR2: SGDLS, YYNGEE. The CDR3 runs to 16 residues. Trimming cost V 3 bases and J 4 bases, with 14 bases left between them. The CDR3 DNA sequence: TGTGCCAGCAGCGCTTCCACAGGGTATTATAATTCACCCCTCCACTTT. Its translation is CASSASTGYYNSPLHF.

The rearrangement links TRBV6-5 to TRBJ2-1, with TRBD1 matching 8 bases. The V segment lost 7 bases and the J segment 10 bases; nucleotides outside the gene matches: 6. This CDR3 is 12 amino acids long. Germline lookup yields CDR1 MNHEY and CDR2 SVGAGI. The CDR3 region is CASTTGEDEQFF. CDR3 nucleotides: TGTGCCAGCACGACAGGGGAGGACGAGCAGTTCTTC.

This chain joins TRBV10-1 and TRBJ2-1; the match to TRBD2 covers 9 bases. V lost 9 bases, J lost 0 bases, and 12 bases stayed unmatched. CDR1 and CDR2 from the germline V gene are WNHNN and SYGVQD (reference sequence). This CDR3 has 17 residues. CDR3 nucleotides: TGCGCCAGTCATCTAGCGGGGATAATCAGCTCCTACAATGAGCAGTTCTTC. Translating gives CASHLAGIISSYNEQFF.

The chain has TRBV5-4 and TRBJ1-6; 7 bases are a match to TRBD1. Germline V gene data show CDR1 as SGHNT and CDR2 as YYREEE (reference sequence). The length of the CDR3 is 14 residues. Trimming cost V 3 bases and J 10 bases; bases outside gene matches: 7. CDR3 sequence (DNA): TGTGCCAGCAGCTCCCCAGGGGGAGAATCACCCCTCCACTTT. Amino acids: CASSSPGGESPLHF.

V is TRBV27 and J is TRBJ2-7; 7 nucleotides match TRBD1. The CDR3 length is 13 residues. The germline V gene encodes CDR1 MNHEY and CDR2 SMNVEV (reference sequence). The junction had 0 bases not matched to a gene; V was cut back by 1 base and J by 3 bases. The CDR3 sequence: CASSLYRGYEQYF. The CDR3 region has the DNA TGTGCCAGCAGTTTATACAGGGGCTACGAGCAGTACTTC.

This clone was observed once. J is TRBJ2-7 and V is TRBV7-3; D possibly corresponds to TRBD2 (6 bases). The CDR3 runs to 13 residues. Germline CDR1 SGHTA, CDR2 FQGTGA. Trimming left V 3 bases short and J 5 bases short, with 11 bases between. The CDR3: CASSLRRGDEQYF. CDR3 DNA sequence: TGTGCCAGCAGCTTGAGGCGGGGAGACGAGCAGTACTTC.

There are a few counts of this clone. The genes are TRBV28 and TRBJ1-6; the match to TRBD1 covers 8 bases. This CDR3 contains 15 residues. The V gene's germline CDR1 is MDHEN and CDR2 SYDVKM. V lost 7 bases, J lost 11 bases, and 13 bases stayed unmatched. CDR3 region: CASKPVGQGATPLHF. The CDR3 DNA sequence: TGTGCCAGCAAACCGGTGGGGCAGGGGGCTACACCCCTCCACTTT.

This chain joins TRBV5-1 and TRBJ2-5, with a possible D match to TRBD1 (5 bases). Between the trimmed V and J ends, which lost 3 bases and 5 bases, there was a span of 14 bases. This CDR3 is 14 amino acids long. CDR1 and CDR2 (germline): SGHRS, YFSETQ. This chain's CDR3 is CASSWRTTRETQYF. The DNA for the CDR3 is TGCGCCAGCAGCTGGCGGACAACCCGGGAGACCCAGTACTTC. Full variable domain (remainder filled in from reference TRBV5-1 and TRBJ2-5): KAGVTQTPRYLIKTRGQQVTLSCSPISGHRSVSWYQQTPGQGLQFLFEYFSETQRNKGNFPGRFSGRQFSNSRSEMNVSTLELGDSALYLCASSWRTTRETQYFGPGTRLLVL.

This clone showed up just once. The CDR3 region is CASSLASLEAFF. CDR3 sequence (DNA): TGTGCCAGCAGCTTAGCATCTCTTGAAGCTTTCTTT. This chain links TRBV7-2 with TRBJ1-1, with D unresolved. Trimming shortened V by 0 bases and J by 7 bases, and 6 bases separated the two germline ends. The CDR3 is 12 residues long. The germline gives CDR1 SGHTA, CDR2 FQGNSA.

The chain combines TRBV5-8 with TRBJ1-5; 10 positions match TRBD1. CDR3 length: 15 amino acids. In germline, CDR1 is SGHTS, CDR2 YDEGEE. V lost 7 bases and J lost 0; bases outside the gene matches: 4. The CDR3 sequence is CASDRGLYSNQPQHF. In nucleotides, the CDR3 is TGTGCCAGCGACAGGGGGCTTTATAGCAATCAGCCCCAGCATTTT. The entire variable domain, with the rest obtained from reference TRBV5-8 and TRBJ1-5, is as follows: EAGVTQSPTHLIKTRGQQATLRCSPISGHTSVYWYQQALGLGLQFLLWYDEGEERNRGNFPPRFSGRQFPNYSSELNVNALELEDSALYLCASDRGLYSNQPQHFGDGTRLSIL.

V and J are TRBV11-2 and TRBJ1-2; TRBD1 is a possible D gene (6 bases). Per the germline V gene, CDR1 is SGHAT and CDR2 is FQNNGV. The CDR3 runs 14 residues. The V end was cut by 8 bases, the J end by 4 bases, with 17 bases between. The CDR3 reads CASGRRQELYGYTF. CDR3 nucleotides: TGTGCCAGCGGGAGACGACAGGAGCTCTATGGCTACACCTTC.